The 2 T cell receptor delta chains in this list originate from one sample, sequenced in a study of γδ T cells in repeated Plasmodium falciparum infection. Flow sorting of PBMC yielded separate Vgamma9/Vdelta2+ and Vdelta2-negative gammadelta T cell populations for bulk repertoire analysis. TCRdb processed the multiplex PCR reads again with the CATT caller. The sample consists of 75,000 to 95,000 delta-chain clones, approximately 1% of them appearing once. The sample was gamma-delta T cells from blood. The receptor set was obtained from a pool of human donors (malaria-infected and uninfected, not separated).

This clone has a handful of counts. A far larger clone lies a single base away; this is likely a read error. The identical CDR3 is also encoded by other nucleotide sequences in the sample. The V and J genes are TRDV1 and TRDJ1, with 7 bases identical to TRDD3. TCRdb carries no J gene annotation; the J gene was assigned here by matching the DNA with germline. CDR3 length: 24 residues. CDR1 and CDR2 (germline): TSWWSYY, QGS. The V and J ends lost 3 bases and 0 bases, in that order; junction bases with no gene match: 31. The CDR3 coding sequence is TGTGCTCTTGGGGAGCTAGGAGCGGGCTATTTTCCCCTTGGTGGGGGAACGTACACCGATAAACTCATCTTT. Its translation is CALGELGAGYFPLGGGTYTDKLIF.

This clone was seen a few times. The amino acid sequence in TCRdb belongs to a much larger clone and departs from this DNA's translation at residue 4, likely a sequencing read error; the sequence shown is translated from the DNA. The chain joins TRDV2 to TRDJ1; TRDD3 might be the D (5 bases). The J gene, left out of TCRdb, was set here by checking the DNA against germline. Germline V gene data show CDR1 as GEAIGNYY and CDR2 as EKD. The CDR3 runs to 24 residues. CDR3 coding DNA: TGTGCCTGTGGCACCTTGCTAACACCAACTGGAGGTGACAGGTTCGGCTTGTACACCGATAAACTCATCTTT. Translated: CACGTLLTPTGGDRFGLYTDKLIF.